The present T cell receptor beta chain was sequenced within a study of control samples from healthy donors and cancer patients (dated by TCRdb to the early 2020s). This clone came up once. The antigen it recognizes is unknown. Per-base quality was not reported, and no clone a single base away is much larger than it. Library generation was performed with the immunoSEQ multiplex PCR assay. TCRdb holds this immuneACCESS table with in-frame rearrangements only. Some clones are missing; in checked studies, unresolved V genes explain under half, and the rest has no known cause. The sample data list about 130,000 clones, and about 90% of these were observed just once. The top ten clonotypes cover around 1.8% of the sample. From a lookup of the germline V gene, CDR1 and CDR2 are MDHEN and SYDVKM. V is clipped by 6 bases and J by 0 bases, and the sequence between their germline boundaries is 14 bases long. The CDR3 runs 15 residues from the cysteine to the phenylalanine. The only DNA kept is the CDR3, 45 bases in frame from the first base.

The sequence is built from TRBV28 and TRBJ2-5; the best D guess is TRBD1, with 5 bases matching. The clonotype was recovered from a man between 18 and 29 years old in good health. The specimen was blood. The bases are TGTGCCAGCAGCAGGCGGTCGGACAACCAAGAGACCCAGTACTTC. This sequence encodes CASSRRSDNQETQYF.